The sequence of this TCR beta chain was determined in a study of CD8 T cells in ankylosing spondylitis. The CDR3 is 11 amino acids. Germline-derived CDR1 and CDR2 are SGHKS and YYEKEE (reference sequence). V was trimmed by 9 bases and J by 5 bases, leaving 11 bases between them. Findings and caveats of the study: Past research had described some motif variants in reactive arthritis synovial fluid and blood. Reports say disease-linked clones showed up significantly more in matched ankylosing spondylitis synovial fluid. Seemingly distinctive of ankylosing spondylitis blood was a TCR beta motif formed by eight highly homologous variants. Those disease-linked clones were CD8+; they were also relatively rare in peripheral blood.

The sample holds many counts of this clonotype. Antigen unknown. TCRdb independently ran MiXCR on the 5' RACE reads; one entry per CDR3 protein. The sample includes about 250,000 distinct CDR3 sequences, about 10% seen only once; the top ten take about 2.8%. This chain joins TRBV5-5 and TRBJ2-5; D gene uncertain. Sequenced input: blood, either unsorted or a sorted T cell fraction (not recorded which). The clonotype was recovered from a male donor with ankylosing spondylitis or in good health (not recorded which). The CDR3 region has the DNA TGTGCCACGTCAATTGAGGAGACCCAGTACTTC. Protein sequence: CATSIEETQYF.